Shown below are 27 T cell receptor beta chains from a single sample sequenced in a study of OX40 agonist ivuxolimab in advanced cancers. The library was produced with the immunoSEQ multiplex PCR assay. Entries here come from immuneACCESS through TCRdb and include only in-frame sequences with V and J called. Some clones fail to appear in such tables; in the studies checked, an unresolved V gene covers under half of the shortfall, and the cause of the remainder is unknown. This sample holds 90,000 or so clones; about 92% were observed only once. The ten largest clones capture around 3.3% of the sample. The sequences come from CD4+ or CD8+ T cells sorted from blood, collected in a trial of the OX40 agonist ivuxolimab. The receptors shown here come from an adult with an advanced solid tumor such as melanoma, head and neck, liver or kidney cancer.

The chain employs TRBV7-9 and TRBJ2-7, with D possibly TRBD2 on 6 matching bases. CDR3 length equals 15 residues. V was pared by 5 bases and J by 1 base, with 15 bases between. Germline CDR1 SEHNR, CDR2 FQNEAQ (reference sequence). In nucleotides, the CDR3 is TGTGCCAGCAGCCCCCCTGCGGGACCTTCCTACGAGCAGTACTTC. It encodes CASSPPAGPSYEQYF. The variable domain in full, completed from reference TRBV7-9 and TRBJ2-7, reads DTGVSQNPRHKITKRGQNVTFRCDPISEHNRLYWYRQTLGQGPEFLTYFQNEAQLEKSRLLSDRFSAERPKGSFSTLEIQRTEQGDSAMYLCASSPPAGPSYEQYFGPGTRLTVT.

The chain couples TRBV27 to TRBJ1-1, with a possible D match to TRBD1 (5 bases). V was clipped by 6 bases and J by 4 bases, with 24 bases between them. Germline assignment: CDR1 MNHEY and CDR2 SMNVEV (reference sequence). The CDR3 spans 17 residues. The CDR3 spells CASSLHGAVRRSTEAFF. In DNA form, the CDR3 reads TGTGCCAGCAGCCTTCATGGGGCGGTGCGGAGATCCACTGAAGCTTTCTTT.

The rearrangement links TRBV29-1 to TRBJ1-2; D unresolved. Deletions cut 0 bases from V and 0 bases from J, with 11 bases between. Germline CDR1 SQVTM, CDR2 ANQGSEA. The CDR3 covers 15 residues. The CDR3 nucleotides are TGCAGCGTTGAAGAGTGGTCACCGACTAACTATGGCTACACCTTC. As protein: CSVEEWSPTNYGYTF.

This chain links TRBV5-1 with TRBJ2-1; D remains ambiguous. This CDR3 region has 12 residues. V was shortened by 0 bases and J by 9 bases, with 7 bases between the two germline ends. The germline CDR1 and CDR2 sequences are SGHRS and YFSETQ. In DNA form, the CDR3 reads TGCGCCAGCAGCTTGGTGGGTCTTGAGCAGTTCTTC. This encodes CASSLVGLEQFF. The complete variable domain, with remaining parts taken from reference TRBV5-1 and TRBJ2-1, reads KAGVTQTPRYLIKTRGQQVTLSCSPISGHRSVSWYQQTPGQGLQFLFEYFSETQRNKGNFPGRFSGRQFSNSRSEMNVSTLELGDSALYLCASSLVGLEQFFGPGTRLTVL.

The rearrangement uses TRBV7-6 and TRBJ2-7; 7 bases map to TRBD2. This CDR3 is built from 15 residues. J lost 1 base, V lost 5 bases, and 8 bases had no gene match. Looked up from germline, CDR1 is SGHVS and CDR2 is FNYEAQ. Here the CDR3 reads CASSGVGRGSYEQYF. Written as DNA, the CDR3 is TGTGCCAGCAGCGGGGTGGGGAGGGGTTCCTACGAGCAGTACTTC.

The chain links TRBV2 to TRBJ1-2, with D possibly matching TRBD1 (5 bases). Trimming took 1 base from V and 3 from J, leaving 12 bases between them. The CDR3 has 15 residues. CDR1 is SNHLY and CDR2 is FYNNEI in the germline V gene. CDR3 bases: TGTGCCAGCAGTGAAGAGGTCAGGGCCCACTATGGCTACACCTTC. Translated: CASSEEVRAHYGYTF. The full variable domain, its missing parts supplied by reference TRBV2 and TRBJ1-2, is EPEVTQTPSHQVTQMGQEVILRCVPISNHLYFYWYRQILGQKVEFLVSFYNNEISEKSEIFDDQFSVERPDGSNFTLKIRSTKLEDSAMYFCASSEEVRAHYGYTFGSGTRLTVV.

The chain combines TRBV27 with TRBJ2-2, with a possible D match to TRBD1 (5 bases). Trimming shortened V by 8 bases and J by 5 bases, and 12 bases separated the two germline ends. The CDR3 has 13 amino acids. Per germline, CDR1 MNHEY and CDR2 SMNVEV (reference sequence). CDR3 loop: CASADSQTGELFF. CDR3 coding DNA: TGTGCCAGCGCTGACAGCCAGACCGGGGAGCTGTTTTTT.

The gene calls are TRBV7-8 and TRBJ2-1; D is perhaps TRBD1 (6 bases). The CDR3 loop spans 12 amino acids. V dropped 5 bases and J dropped 11 bases, with 13 bases sitting between them. Germline V gives CDR1 SGHVS, CDR2 FQNEAQ. The CDR3 DNA reads as TGTGCCAGCAGCGTAGGGACATCAAAGCAGTTCTTC. Its translation is CASSVGTSKQFF.

The chain is built from TRBV9 and TRBJ1-2, with 8 bases identical to TRBD1. The CDR3 length is 15 residues. Germline loops: CDR1 SGDLS, CDR2 YYNGEE. V lost 3 bases to trimming and J lost 0 bases; unmatched junction nucleotides: 4. The CDR3 bases are TGTGCCAGCAGCGGGACAGGGAGAGCTAACTATGGCTACACCTTC. It yields the protein CASSGTGRANYGYTF.

The rearrangement uses TRBV6-5 and TRBJ1-3; a weak D match, TRBD1 (6 bases). CDR3 length: 15 amino acids. The germline V gene encodes CDR1 MNHEY and CDR2 SVGAGI. V lost 5 bases and J lost 0, with 11 bases in between. CDR3 region: CASSPTGLSGNTIYF. The CDR3 DNA follows: TGTGCCAGCAGTCCGACAGGACTCTCTGGAAACACCATATATTTT.

V usage is TRBV11-3 and J usage is TRBJ2-2, with TRBD1 matching 8 bases. The CDR3 consists of 16 residues. The germline V gene has CDR1 SGHNT and CDR2 YENEEA. V was pared by 2 bases and J by 4 bases, with 6 bases of the junction left unmatched. The CDR3 DNA sequence: TGTGCCAGCAGCTTAAGGGACACAGGGGGCACCGGGGAGCTGTTTTTT. Residues: CASSLRDTGGTGELFF.

V and J are TRBV27 and TRBJ1-1, with 7 bases matching TRBD1. With V trimmed by 5 bases and J by 6 bases, 3 bases remained unmatched. The CDR3 has 12 amino acids. From germline, CDR1 is MNHEY and CDR2 SMNVEV (reference sequence). CDR3 in DNA: TGTGCCAGCAGTCACCAGGGGGCTGAAGCTTTCTTT. Amino acid sequence: CASSHQGAEAFF.

The chain has TRBV4-3 and TRBJ2-5, with D hard to call. Germline V gene lookup returns CDR1 LGHNA and CDR2 YSLEER. The CDR3 has 14 residues. Trimming removed 0 bases from V and 1 base from J, with 6 bases in between. The CDR3 sequence: CASSQDWAQETQYF. CDR3 bases: TGCGCCAGCAGCCAAGATTGGGCCCAAGAGACCCAGTACTTC.

The chain joins TRBV11-2 to TRBJ1-1, with D maybe TRBD1 (6 bases). This CDR3 contains 15 residues. CDR1 and CDR2 from the germline V gene are SGHAT and FQNNGV. V was clipped by 5 bases and J by 11 bases, with 24 bases between them. The CDR3 DNA reads TGTGCCAGCAGCCCCTCTCTCGTTTCCGACAGGACGGCTTTCTTT. This encodes CASSPSLVSDRTAFF.

The chain uses TRBV7-2 and TRBJ1-4; D is undetermined. V dropped 1 base and J dropped 0 bases, with 3 bases sitting between them. CDR1 SGHTA and CDR2 FQGNSA come from the germline V gene. The length of the CDR3 is 14 residues. CDR3 protein: CASSLDATNEKLFF. In nucleotides, the CDR3 is TGTGCCAGCAGCTTAGATGCAACTAATGAAAAACTGTTTTTT.

The J gene is TRBJ1-1, the V gene TRBV27, with 10 nucleotides matching TRBD1. This CDR3 has 14 amino acids. CDR1 is MNHEY, CDR2 SMNVEV, per germline (reference sequence). The V and J ends lost 6 bases and 5 bases, in that order; junction bases with no gene match: 6. The CDR3 nucleotides read TGTGCCAGCAGCCTGACAGGGGGCTGGACTGAAGCTTTCTTT. This sequence encodes CASSLTGGWTEAFF.

V usage is TRBV11-2 and J usage is TRBJ2-3; D call uncertain. Trimming stripped 0 bases from V and 6 bases from J, with 7 bases between. The germline V gene encodes CDR1 SGHAT and CDR2 FQNNGV. The CDR3 is made up of 13 amino acids. CDR3 in DNA: TGTGCCAGCAGCTTAGACAAAAGGGATACGCAGTATTTT. This sequence encodes CASSLDKRDTQYF.

The CDR3: CASSRDGKETQYF. The DNA for the CDR3 is TGCGCCAGCAGCCGAGACGGTAAAGAGACCCAGTACTTC. The rearrangement uses TRBV10-1 and TRBJ2-5; D is unclear. Trimming pared 6 bases from V and 3 bases from J, leaving 11 bases between. From germline, CDR1 is WNHNN and CDR2 SYGVQD (reference sequence). The CDR3 covers 13 residues.

The chain links TRBV9 to TRBJ2-3; tentatively, D is TRBD2 (6 bases). CDR3 length equals 13 residues. CDR1 is SGDLS and CDR2 is YYNGEE in the germline V gene. V was trimmed by 2 bases and J by 4 bases, leaving 8 bases between them. CDR3 protein: CASSVGGSDTQYF. The CDR3 DNA reads as TGTGCCAGCAGCGTCGGAGGGTCAGATACGCAGTATTTT.

This chain connects TRBV13 to TRBJ2-2, with 9 positions matching TRBD1. The length of the CDR3 is 17 residues. Germline V lookup: CDR1 PRHDT, CDR2 FYEKMQ (reference sequence). The trim removed 5 bases at V and 5 bases at J, leaving 12 bases unmatched. The CDR3 sequence: CASSINTGTGWTGELFF. As DNA, the CDR3 is TGTGCCAGCAGCATAAACACCGGGACAGGGTGGACCGGGGAGCTGTTTTTT.

The CDR3 protein is CASAGARNQPQHF. CDR3 nucleotide sequence: TGTGCCAGCGCAGGGGCGCGAAATCAGCCCCAGCATTTT. This chain uses TRBV27 with TRBJ1-5; a possible D gene is TRBD1 (6 bases). The germline V gene encodes CDR1 MNHEY and CDR2 SMNVEV (reference sequence). The CDR3 sequence is 13 residues long. The V end was cut by 8 bases, the J end by 4 bases, with 12 bases between.

A single count supports this clone. The J gene is TRBJ2-7, the V gene TRBV27; 9 nucleotides align to TRBD2. The CDR3 runs to 13 residues. The germline CDR1 and CDR2 sequences are MNHEY and SMNVEV (reference sequence). The trim removed 6 bases at V and 2 bases at J, leaving 2 bases unmatched. The DNA of the CDR3 is TGTGCCAGCAGCCTAGCGGGACCCTACGAGCAGTACTTC. This translates into CASSLAGPYEQYF.

The V gene is TRBV30, the J gene TRBJ2-5; D might be TRBD2 (6 bases). The DNA end is more similar to TRBJ2-7, so the J call may be wrong. CDR1 GTSNPN and CDR2 SVGIG come from the germline V gene (reference sequence). This CDR3 has 14 amino acids. CDR3 amino acids: CAWSGLESSYEQYF. The CDR3 nucleotides are TGTGCCTGGAGTGGACTAGAAAGCTCCTACGAGCAGTACTTC.

V gene TRBV9 combines with J gene TRBJ1-2; TRBD1 matches at 7 bases. The germline CDR1 and CDR2 sequences are SGDLS and YYNGEE. This CDR3 has 14 amino acids. Trimming removed 4 bases from V and 6 bases from J; junction bases left unmatched: 9. CDR3 amino acids: CASSQETGIDGYTF. In nucleotides, the CDR3 is TGTGCCAGCAGCCAAGAGACAGGGATCGATGGCTACACCTTC.

The chain joins TRBV6-1 to TRBJ2-7, with D unclear. The CDR3 has 14 residues. Trimming shortened V by 4 bases and J by 3 bases, and 13 bases separated the two germline ends. In germline, CDR1 is MNHNS, CDR2 SASEGT. The CDR3 here is CASSGASLYYEQYF. CDR3 nucleotide sequence: TGTGCCAGCAGTGGGGCTTCCCTCTACTACGAGCAGTACTTC.

V usage is TRBV11-2 and J usage is TRBJ2-1; TRBD2 matches 11 bases. The J segment lost 0 bases and the V segment lost 5 bases, leaving 9 bases of the junction unmatched. From germline, CDR1 is SGHAT and CDR2 FQNNGV. This CDR3 has 18 amino acids. CDR3 in DNA: TGTGCCAGCAGCCCGGGGGCCGGGACTAGCGGCTCCTACAATGAGCAGTTCTTC. This gives the protein CASSPGAGTSGSYNEQFF. The full variable domain, completed using reference TRBV11-2 and TRBJ2-1, is EAGVAQSPRYKIIEKRQSVAFWCNPISGHATLYWYQQILGQGPKLLIQFQNNGVVDDSQLPKDRFSAERLKGVDSTLKIQPAKLEDSAVYLCASSPGAGTSGSYNEQFFGPGTRLTVL.

This clone has a single count. The V call is TRBV27, the J call TRBJ1-1, with D unclear. Germline CDR1 reads MNHEY; CDR2 reads SMNVEV (reference sequence). The germline V and J ends were trimmed by 4 bases and 1 base, with 7 bases remaining between them. The CDR3 spans 13 residues. CDR3 DNA: TGTGCCAGCAGTTCATACGGGAACACTGAAGCTTTCTTT. This sequence encodes CASSSYGNTEAFF.